The T cell receptor beta chain described here comes from a study of T-cell memory formation after mild COVID-19. As for the study in general: Clusters of TCRs were largely donor specific.

From the 5' RACE reads, TCRdb called clonotypes with MiXCR, one entry per CDR3 protein. The sample carries 150,000 to 200,000 distinct CDR3 sequences, about 14% recorded once. The V end lost 5 bases, the J end lost 0 bases, and 11 bases lay between the germline ends. The CDR3 sequence is 14 residues long. Germline V gives CDR1 LNHNV, CDR2 YYDKDF (reference sequence). This clonotype was seen only a few times. The chain links TRBV15 to TRBJ2-7; possible D gene TRBD1, 6 bases. The specimen was PBMCs or a T cell subset sorted from them (not recorded which). This TCR was sampled from an adult woman who had mild COVID-19 (a few samples of this study predate the infection). Cell type and time point are not known. The CDR3 spells CATSSDRSSYEQYF. CDR3 coding DNA: TGTGCCACCAGCTCCGACAGGAGCTCCTACGAGCAGTACTTC.